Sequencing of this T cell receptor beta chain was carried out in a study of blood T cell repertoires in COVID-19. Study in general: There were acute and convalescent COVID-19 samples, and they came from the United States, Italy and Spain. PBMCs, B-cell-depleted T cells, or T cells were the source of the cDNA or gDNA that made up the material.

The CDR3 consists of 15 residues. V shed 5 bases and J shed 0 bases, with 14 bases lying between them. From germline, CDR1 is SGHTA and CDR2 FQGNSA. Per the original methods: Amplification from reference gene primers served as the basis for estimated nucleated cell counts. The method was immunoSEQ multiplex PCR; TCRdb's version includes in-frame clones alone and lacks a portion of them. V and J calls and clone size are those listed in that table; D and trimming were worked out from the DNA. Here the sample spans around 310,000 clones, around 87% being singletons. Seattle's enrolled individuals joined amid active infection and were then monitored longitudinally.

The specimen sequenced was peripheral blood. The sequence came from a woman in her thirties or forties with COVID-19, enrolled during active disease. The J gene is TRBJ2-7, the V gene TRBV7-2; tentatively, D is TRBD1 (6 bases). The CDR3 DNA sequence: TGTGCCAGCAGCAACAGGGTGGAGATCTCCTACGAGCAGTACTTC. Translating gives CASSNRVEISYEQYF.